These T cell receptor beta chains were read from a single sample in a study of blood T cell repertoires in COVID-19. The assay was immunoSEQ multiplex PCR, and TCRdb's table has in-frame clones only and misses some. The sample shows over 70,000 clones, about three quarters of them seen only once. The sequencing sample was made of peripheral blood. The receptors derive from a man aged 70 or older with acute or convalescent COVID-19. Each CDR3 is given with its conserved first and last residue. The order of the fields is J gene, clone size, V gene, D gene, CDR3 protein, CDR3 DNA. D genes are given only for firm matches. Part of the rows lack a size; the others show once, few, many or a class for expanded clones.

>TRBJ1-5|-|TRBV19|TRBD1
CASNNRDSQGNQPQHF
TGTGCCAGTAATAACCGGGACAGCCAAGGCAATCAGCCCCAGCATTTT
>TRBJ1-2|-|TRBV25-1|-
CASSGAGADYGYTF
TGTGCCAGCAGTGGAGCAGGGGCTGACTATGGCTACACCTTC
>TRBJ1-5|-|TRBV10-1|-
CASSEDRNQPQHF
TGCGCCAGCAGTGAGGACAGGAATCAGCCCCAGCATTTT
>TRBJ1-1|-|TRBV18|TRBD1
CASSPQTGLNTEAFF
TGTGCCAGCTCACCGCAGACAGGGCTGAACACTGAAGCTTTCTTT
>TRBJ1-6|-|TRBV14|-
CASSQVIGGNSPLHF
TGTGCCAGCAGCCAAGTTATTGGCGGCAATTCACCCCTCCACTTT
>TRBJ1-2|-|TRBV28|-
CASLGGGSHFNGYTF
TGTGCCTCCCTGGGGGGGGGCTCCCACTTCAATGGCTACACCTTC
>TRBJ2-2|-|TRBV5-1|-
CASSLTTKRTGELFF
TGCGCCAGCAGCTTGACTACCAAGAGAACCGGGGAGCTGTTTTTT
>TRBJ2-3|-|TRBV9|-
CASSVDGGGTDTQYF
TGTGCCAGCAGCGTAGACGGGGGAGGCACAGATACGCAGTATTTT
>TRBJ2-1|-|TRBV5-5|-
CASSLPGSPYNEQFF
TGTGCCAGCAGCCTCCCAGGAAGCCCCTACAATGAGCAGTTCTTC
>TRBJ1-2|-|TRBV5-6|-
CASSPRTVRGYGYTF
TGTGCCAGCAGCCCGCGGACAGTGAGAGGCTATGGCTACACCTTC
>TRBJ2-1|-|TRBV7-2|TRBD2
CASSLTWTSGYNEQFF
TGTGCCAGCAGCTTAACCTGGACTAGCGGCTACAATGAGCAGTTCTTC
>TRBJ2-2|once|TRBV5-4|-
CASSLYGNTGELFF
TGTGCCAGCAGCTTGTACGGGAACACCGGGGAGCTGTTTTTT
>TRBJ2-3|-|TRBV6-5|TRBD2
CATQAGGPDTQYF
TGTGCCACCCAGGCGGGGGGGCCGGATACGCAGTATTTT